This section outlines one T cell receptor (beta chain) sequence together with its context. CDR3 length: 16 amino acids. Trimming stripped 1 base from V and 7 bases from J, with 20 bases between. CDR1 DFQATT and CDR2 SNEGSKA come from the germline V gene (reference sequence). This sample was taken from a study of patients and donors after allogeneic stem cell transplantation. TCRdb itself ran the RT-PCR reads through MiXCR, one entry per CDR3 protein. Among some 150,000 distinct CDR3 sequences listed, approximately 35% were seen once. The chain combines TRBV20-1 with TRBJ1-5; D remains unclear. The specimen sequenced was blood, either unsorted or a sorted T cell fraction (not recorded which). The clonotype originates from a human donor who was either an allogeneic HSCT recipient or a stem cell or donor lymphocyte infusion donor (not recorded which). It is not recorded whose cells these are; they may come from a transplant donor. The CDR3 protein is CSARARLRGGKQPQHF. In nucleotides, the CDR3 is TGCAGTGCTAGAGCCCGTCTGCGGGGTGGAAAACAGCCCCAGCATTTT.